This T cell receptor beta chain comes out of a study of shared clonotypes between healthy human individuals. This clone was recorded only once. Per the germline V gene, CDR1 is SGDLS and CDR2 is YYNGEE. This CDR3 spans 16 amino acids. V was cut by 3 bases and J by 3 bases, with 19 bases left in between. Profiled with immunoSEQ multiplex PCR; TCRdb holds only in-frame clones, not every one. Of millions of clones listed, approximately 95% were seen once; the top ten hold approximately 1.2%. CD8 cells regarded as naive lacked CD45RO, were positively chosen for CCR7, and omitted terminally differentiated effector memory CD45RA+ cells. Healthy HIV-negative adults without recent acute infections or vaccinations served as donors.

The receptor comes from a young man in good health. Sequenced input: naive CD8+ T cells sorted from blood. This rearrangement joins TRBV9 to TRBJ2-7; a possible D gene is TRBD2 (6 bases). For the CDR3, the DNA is TGTGCCAGCAGCGAAATGGGGGGAGCGCCTCTCTACGAGCAGTACTTC. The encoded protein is CASSEMGGAPLYEQYF.